This TCR beta chain is from a study of response to subunit inactivated influenza vaccine listed by TCRdb under 2018. With respect to the entire study: To follow how T cells responded to a trivalent subunit inactivated influenza vaccine, the researchers relied on deep quantitative profiling of the T cell receptor repertoire.

The germline V gene gives CDR1 as LGHNA and CDR2 as YSLEER. V loses 0 bases of germline sequence and J loses 3 bases, and the interval between the two ends is 9 bases. The CDR3, from cysteine to phenylalanine, totals 14 residues. Here the CDR3 DNA is all that survives: 42 bases in frame from base 1. This clonotype has a handful of counts. Its antigen is not yet known. No base-level quality is on record; no much larger clone is a single base apart. Explained via the paper, the time point label denotes: 45 days after influenza vaccine administration. Points the paper makes about the study in general: The authors suggested that each seasonal influenza vaccination may recruit only a limited number of new T cells.

Preparation of the library involved RT-PCR. Data came from an Illumina HiSeq 2500. The public reads were reprocessed in TCRdb via fastp at Q25 and MiXCR, keeping in-frame beta chains. Each CDR3 protein appears once, grouped with its most common genes and DNA. The sample data list approximately 480,000 distinct CDR3 sequences, and 11% of these were observed just once. The ten largest account for approximately 12% of the sample. The material was PBMCs from blood, obtained roughly 48 days after vaccination. Recombination connected TRBV4-3 to TRBJ2-7; TRBD2 is perhaps the D gene, given 6 matching bases. The sequence came from a man aged 45 to 65 who received an inactivated influenza vaccine. Donor details come from another sample of the same person, matched by shared clones. The CDR3 here reads CASSQEAGGYEQYF. The sequence in DNA is TGCGCCAGCAGCCAAGAGGCCGGGGGCTACGAGCAGTACTTC.